This TCR beta chain was obtained from a study of OX40 agonist ivuxolimab in advanced cancers. Across the study: Three individuals attained partial responses, comprising one hepatocellular carcinoma case and two cutaneous melanoma cases.

Produced via immunoSEQ multiplex PCR; TCRdb's table is partial and in-frame only. The sample consists of approximately 24,000 clones, 75% to 90% of them appearing once. This clone is medium-sized in the sample. J gave up 1 base and V 5 bases, and 10 bases lay outside the gene matches. This CDR3 is built from 16 residues. Germline V gene data show CDR1 as SEHNR and CDR2 as FQNEAQ (reference sequence). This clonotype originated in an adult with an advanced solid tumor such as melanoma, head and neck, liver or kidney cancer. The chain couples TRBV7-9 to TRBJ2-7; 8 nucleotides line up with TRBD1. The sample consisted of CD4+ or CD8+ T cells sorted from blood, taken in a trial of the OX40 agonist ivuxolimab. The CDR3 DNA is TGTGCCAGCAGCCTAACCGCCGGGACAGGATCCTACGAGCAGTACTTC. Translating it yields CASSLTAGTGSYEQYF.